These 28 T cell receptor beta chains were all obtained from the same sample, sequenced in a study of metastatic and nonmetastatic thyroid tumors. Thyroid surgery was preceded by no treatment in any patient. TCRdb re-called the PCR reads through MiXCR. The table lists some 16,000 clones, about 13% of them singletons, with approximately 30% in the top ten. Sequencing used blood. These receptors all stem from a female donor with papillary thyroid cancer or a benign thyroid nodule (not recorded which). Some clones in this sample may be carry-over from other donors' samples.

This clone came up a few times. One end of the junction does not line up with germline, which may come from a read error. The same CDR3 arises from other DNA sequences in this sample as well. This rearrangement joins TRBV6-5 to TRBJ2-5; D is undetermined. CDR3 size: 17 residues. Germline V CDR1 and CDR2: MNHEY, SVGAGI. CDR3 residues: CAGSYLPLGGRSETQYF. The CDR3 region has the DNA TGTGCCGGCAGTTACCTTCCCCTCGGTGGGCGTTCAGAGACCCAGTACTTC.

This clone was recorded many times. The V and J genes are TRBV5-5 and TRBJ2-7; D is undetermined. V was shortened by 3 bases and J by 3 bases, with 4 bases between the two germline ends. Germline CDR1 SGHKS, CDR2 YYEKEE (reference sequence). CDR3 size: 11 residues. CDR3 sequence: CASSSDYEQYF. The CDR3 coding sequence is TGTGCCAGCAGCTCAGACTACGAGCAGTACTTC.

This clone was seen only a few times. The chain joins TRBV29-1 to TRBJ2-5; D is undetermined. The CDR3 has 13 amino acids. Germline CDR1 SQVTM, CDR2 ANQGSEA. The V gene lost 2 bases and the J gene lost 2 bases, with 9 bases spanning the gap. The CDR3, as DNA: TGCAGCGTTGAAAAGTCTAGACAAGAGACCCAGTACTTC. It translates to CSVEKSRQETQYF.

V gene TRBV25-1 combines with J gene TRBJ2-1, with TRBD1 identical over 10 bases. The CDR3 sequence is 13 residues long. The V gene end was trimmed by 3 bases and the J gene end by 10 bases; junction bases not matched to a gene: 3. Germline V gene data show CDR1 as MGHDK and CDR2 as SYGVNS. The CDR3: CASSDRTGGEQFF. The CDR3 DNA is TGTGCCAGCAGTGACAGGACAGGGGGAGAGCAGTTCTTC.

By proportion, this clone is medium-sized. The V and J genes are TRBV27 and TRBJ2-7; D perhaps matches TRBD1 (6 bases). Per germline, CDR1 MNHEY and CDR2 SMNVEV (reference sequence). The ends were cut back, 8 bases at V and 4 bases at J, with 18 bases in the middle. There are 14 residues in the CDR3. In nucleotides, the CDR3 is TGTGCCAGCCGTGACCAGGGGCTGAAATACGAGCAGTACTTC. Translated, it gives CASRDQGLKYEQYF.

This clone was recorded at least ten times. The rearrangement links TRBV14 to TRBJ1-2; possible D gene TRBD1, 6 bases. V lost 0 bases and J lost 3, with 14 bases in between. The CDR3 is 16 residues long. Germline V gives CDR1 SGHDN, CDR2 FVKESK. CDR3 bases: TGTGCCAGCAGCCAAGATACCAGGACAGAAGACTATGGCTACACCTTC. This gives the protein CASSQDTRTEDYGYTF.

This clone was observed at least ten times. The rearrangement links TRBV20-1 to TRBJ2-7; a weak D match, TRBD2 (6 bases). CDR3 size: 16 residues. The germline CDR1 and CDR2 sequences are DFQATT and SNEGSKA (reference sequence). Trimming pared 1 base from V and 3 bases from J, leaving 19 bases between. The CDR3 loop reads CSARANLPGTLYEQYF. CDR3 nucleotide sequence: TGCAGTGCTAGAGCCAATCTCCCGGGGACTCTCTACGAGCAGTACTTC.

This clone appeared a few times. This chain uses TRBV6-1 with TRBJ1-6; D may be TRBD1 (6 bases). V dropped 0 bases and J dropped 6 bases, with 12 bases sitting between them. The CDR3 has 16 residues. In germline, CDR1 is MNHNS, CDR2 SASEGT. CDR3 sequence (DNA): TGTGCCAGCAGTGAAGCTACAGGGTCGGGTAATTCACCCCTCCACTTT. This sequence encodes CASSEATGSGNSPLHF.

This clone was found many times. V and J are TRBV28 and TRBJ2-3; D is unresolved. The CDR3 consists of 16 residues. CDR1 and CDR2 (germline): MDHEN, SYDVKM. V lost 3 bases and J lost 6, with 19 bases in between. CDR3 DNA: TGTGCCAGCAGTTTCATCCGGACCAAACTCCTTGATACGCAGTATTTT. This encodes CASSFIRTKLLDTQYF.

This clone was seen ten or more times. The rearrangement links TRBV18 to TRBJ2-7; D remains ambiguous. Trimming took 2 bases from V and 3 from J, leaving 26 bases between them. This CDR3 is 19 amino acids long. The V gene's germline CDR1 is KGHSH and CDR2 LQKENI. DNA for the CDR3: TGTGCCAGCTCACCATTTTACGCATCCCCCGATGGGTCCAGCTACGAGCAGTACTTC. Protein product: CASSPFYASPDGSSYEQYF.

This clone was seen repeatedly, ten times or more. The chain recombines TRBV5-1 with TRBJ1-2; D call uncertain. V was trimmed by 2 bases and J by 0 bases, leaving 8 bases between them. Germline V gene lookup returns CDR1 SGHRS and CDR2 YFSETQ. The CDR3 has 14 residues. Here the CDR3 reads CASSFQPTNYGYTF. The CDR3 DNA sequence: TGCGCCAGCAGCTTCCAGCCCACTAACTATGGCTACACCTTC.

In its sample, this clone is medium-sized (0.01 to 0.1%). J is TRBJ2-7 and V is TRBV19; no clear D gene. The CDR3 extends over 14 amino acids. Trimming removed 3 bases from V and 3 bases from J, with 12 bases in between. Germline V CDR1 and CDR2: LNHDA, SQIVND (reference sequence). The CDR3 region has the DNA TGTGCCAGTAGTATTAACTTCGCTGGCTACGAGCAGTACTTC. It translates to CASSINFAGYEQYF.

This clone was seen ten or more times. CDR3 protein: CSADPMSGSNYNEQFF. In nucleotides, the CDR3 is TGCAGTGCTGACCCAATGAGCGGGAGCAATTACAATGAGCAGTTCTTC. The chain has TRBV20-1 and TRBJ2-1, with 8 positions matching TRBD2. The CDR3 covers 16 residues. J gave up 4 bases and V 5 bases, and 13 bases lay outside the gene matches. Germline CDR1 is DFQATT and CDR2 is SNEGSKA (reference sequence).

This clone rates as medium-sized (0.01 to 0.1%). The chain employs TRBV27 and TRBJ2-7; TRBD2 matches 11 bases. After removal of 5 bases from V and 3 bases from J, the junction contained 15 bases not matched to a gene. Per germline, CDR1 MNHEY and CDR2 SMNVEV (reference sequence). This CDR3 comprises 18 residues. In DNA, the CDR3 is TGTGCCAGCAGTCCCTACCAGGTTGGGCTAGCGGGGGGCTACGAGCAGTACTTC. Its protein product is CASSPYQVGLAGGYEQYF.

Turning to this clone: One end of the junction is discordant with germline, which a read error may explain. The chain links TRBV9 to TRBJ1-2; 7 bases map to TRBD1. Germline CDR1 reads SGDLS; CDR2 reads YYNGEE. This CDR3 comprises 17 residues. The CDR3 bases are TGTGCCAGCAGCGAGGGGGTCCGTGACAGGGTGGACTATGACTACACCTTC. Encoded protein: CASSEGVRDRVDYDYTF.

In its sample, this clone was seen a few times. This chain joins TRBV5-4 and TRBJ1-2; D call uncertain. The CDR3 length is 15 residues. CDR1 is SGHNT and CDR2 is YYREEE in the germline V gene (reference sequence). The V and J ends lost 1 base and 6 bases respectively, with 16 bases between them. CDR3 DNA: TGTGCCAGCAGCTTGCCTATCGCGGGCGCCGATGGCTACACCTTC. Translated: CASSLPIAGADGYTF. The entire variable domain, with the rest obtained from reference TRBV5-4 and TRBJ1-2, is as follows: ETGVTQSPTHLIKTRGQQVTLRCSSQSGHNTVSWYQQALGQGPQFIFQYYREEENGRGNFPPRFSGLQFPNYSSELNVNALELDDSALYLCASSLPIAGADGYTFGSGTRLTVV.

Ten or more counts support this clone. The V gene is TRBV18, the J gene TRBJ2-6, with D hard to call. Germline V gene lookup returns CDR1 KGHSH and CDR2 LQKENI. V lost 1 base to trimming and J lost 0 bases, with 7 bases between them. CDR3 length: 16 residues. Written as DNA, the CDR3 is TGTGCCAGCTCACCACGGTCCAGCTCTGGGGCCAACGTCCTGACTTTC. This encodes CASSPRSSSGANVLTF.

Notes on this clone: At one boundary the junction diverges from the germline segment, which might be a read error. The gene calls are TRBV10-1 and TRBJ2-1, with 14 bases aligning to TRBD2. From germline, CDR1 is WNHNN and CDR2 SYGVQD (reference sequence). The CDR3 covers 15 residues. The CDR3 coding sequence is TGTGCCAGCTGTAGGGGACTAGCGGGAGACAATGAGCAGTTCTTC. Protein product: CASCRGLAGDNEQFF.

This clone has at least ten counts. The rearrangement links TRBV7-9 to TRBJ1-6; unclear D gene. The CDR3 contains 11 residues. Germline loops: CDR1 SEHNR, CDR2 FQNEAQ (reference sequence). V lost 4 bases and J 12 bases, leaving 7 bases between the germline ends. CDR3 in DNA: TGTGCCAGCAGCTCCCAAGAACCCCTCCACTTT. Its protein is CASSSQEPLHF.

This clone was recorded many times. The V and J genes are TRBV20-1 and TRBJ1-1; maybe TRBD1 (6 bases). The CDR3 length is 16 residues. Germline V gives CDR1 DFQATT, CDR2 SNEGSKA (reference sequence). Deletions cut 4 bases from V and 5 bases from J, with 23 bases between. CDR3 region: CSAMPTGDARNTEAFF. The CDR3, as DNA: TGCAGTGCTATGCCGACAGGTGATGCGAGGAATACTGAAGCTTTCTTT.

This clone was seen many times. This chain joins TRBV7-2 and TRBJ2-1, with 14 bases that match TRBD2. Germline V gene data show CDR1 as SGHTA and CDR2 as FQGNSA. The CDR3 has 17 amino acids. V was clipped by 5 bases and J by 4 bases; unmatched bases: 7. The CDR3 region is CASSHSRLAGGYNEQFF. The CDR3 DNA follows: TGTGCCAGCAGCCACTCCAGACTAGCGGGGGGGTACAATGAGCAGTTCTTC.

The sample holds many counts of this clone. V usage is TRBV7-2 and J usage is TRBJ2-5; D is undetermined. CDR1 is SGHTA, CDR2 FQGNSA, per germline. This CDR3 has 14 amino acids. The V and J ends lost 5 bases and 7 bases respectively, with 17 bases between them. Written as DNA, the CDR3 is TGTGCCAGCAGCCCGGACCTTAGTCTGGGGACCCAGTACTTC. Translated, it gives CASSPDLSLGTQYF.

This clone was seen repeatedly, ten times or more. This chain connects TRBV4-3 to TRBJ2-3; no clear D. Trimming left V 5 bases short and J 8 bases short, with 14 bases between. CDR3 size: 13 residues. Germline CDR1 LGHNA, CDR2 YSLEER. The CDR3 DNA reads as TGCGCCAGCAGCTTTGTGGCTCAAGGTACGCAGTATTTT. Its protein is CASSFVAQGTQYF.

This clone was counted at least ten times. This chain links TRBV30 with TRBJ2-2; D not resolved. The CDR3 sequence is 13 residues long. Between the trimmed V and J ends, which lost 0 bases and 6 bases, there was a span of 8 bases. CDR1 and CDR2 (germline): GTSNPN, SVGIG (reference sequence). In DNA form, the CDR3 reads TGTGCCTGGAGTGTAACCCCAGCCGGGGAGCTGTTTTTT. Translating gives CAWSVTPAGELFF.

By its share, this clone is medium-sized. The chain recombines TRBV15 with TRBJ2-3, with D unresolved. Trimming shortened V by 0 bases and J by 4 bases, and 8 bases separated the two germline ends. In germline, CDR1 is LNHNV, CDR2 YYDKDF (reference sequence). This CDR3 contains 14 residues. The CDR3 DNA follows: TGTGCCACCAGCAGAGATTTTGCGGCAGATACGCAGTATTTT. It translates to CATSRDFAADTQYF.

There are many counts of this clone. The V and J genes are TRBV20-1 and TRBJ2-3, with TRBD1 matching 10 bases. In germline, CDR1 is DFQATT, CDR2 SNEGSKA (reference sequence). After removal of 5 bases from V and 2 bases from J, the junction contained 4 bases not matched to a gene. The CDR3 is 14 amino acids. The CDR3 nucleotides read TGCAGTGCTTCGGGACAGGGGAACACAGATACGCAGTATTTT. Protein: CSASGQGNTDTQYF.

This clone was seen more than once but under ten times. A much larger clone lies one base from this, so it may be a read error. CDR3 protein: CASSQGQKGEQFF. CDR3 bases: TGTGCCAGCAGCCAAGGTCAAAAAGGCGAGCAGTTCTTC. The gene calls are TRBV3-1 and TRBJ2-1; D unresolved. The germline V gene encodes CDR1 LGHDT and CDR2 YNNKEL (reference sequence). CDR3 length equals 13 residues. Trimming took 1 base from V and 10 from J, leaving 11 bases between them.

This clone was seen more than once but under ten times. The CDR3 protein is CAIKEGGVQEGNTEAFF. The CDR3 DNA reads TGTGCCATCAAAGAAGGGGGGGTCCAGGAAGGCAACACTGAAGCTTTCTTT. J is TRBJ1-1 and V is TRBV10-3, with a weak D call TRBD1 (6 bases). V lost 7 bases to trimming and J lost 2 bases, with 23 bases between them. The CDR3 totals 17 residues. The germline CDR1 and CDR2 sequences are ENHRY and SYGVKD.